This T cell receptor beta chain was found in a study of cytomegalovirus exposure and HLA in healthy donors. Study-level findings and limits: In a later analysis, parvovirus B19, influenza, CMV and Epstein-Barr virus appeared linked to several top co-occurrence clusters.

Concerning this clone itself: Its antigen is currently unknown.

The CDR3 is 17 residues long. CDR1 and CDR2 (germline): MGHRA, YSYEKL. V gave up 1 base and J gave up 4 bases, with 19 bases separating them. In the PCR, 60 Vbeta and 13 Jbeta primers were used. Assay: immunoSEQ multiplex PCR; the TCRdb copy retains only in-frame clones and omits some. The sample lists under 120,000 clones, 70% occurring once. The gene calls are TRBV4-1 and TRBJ1-2; possible D gene TRBD1, 5 bases. The sample consisted of PBMCs. The TCR originated in a middle-aged man in good health and CMV-seropositive. The CDR3 spells CASSQATRGGAVYGYTF. The CDR3, as DNA: TGCGCCAGCAGCCAAGCAACTAGGGGAGGGGCCGTCTATGGCTACACCTTC.